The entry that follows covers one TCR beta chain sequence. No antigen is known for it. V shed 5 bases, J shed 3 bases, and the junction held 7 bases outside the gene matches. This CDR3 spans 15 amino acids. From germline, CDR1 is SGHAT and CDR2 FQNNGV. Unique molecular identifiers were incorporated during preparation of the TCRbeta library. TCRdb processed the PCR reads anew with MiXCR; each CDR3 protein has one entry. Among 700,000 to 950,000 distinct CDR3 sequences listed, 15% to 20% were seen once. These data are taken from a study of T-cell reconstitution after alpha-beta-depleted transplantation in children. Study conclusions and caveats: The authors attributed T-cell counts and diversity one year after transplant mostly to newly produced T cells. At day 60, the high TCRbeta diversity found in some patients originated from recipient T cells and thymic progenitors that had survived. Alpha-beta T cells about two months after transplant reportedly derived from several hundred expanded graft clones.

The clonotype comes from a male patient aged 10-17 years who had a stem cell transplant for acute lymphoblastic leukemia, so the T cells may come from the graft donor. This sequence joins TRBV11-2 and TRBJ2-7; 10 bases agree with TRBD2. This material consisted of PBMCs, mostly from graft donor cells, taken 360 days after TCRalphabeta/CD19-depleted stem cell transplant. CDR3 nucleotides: TGTGCCAGCAGCCCTTCTAGCGGGAGCGGCTACGAGCAGTACGTC. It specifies CASSPSSGSGYEQYV.